Included here is one T cell receptor beta chain sequence, with context. Its antigen is still unknown. Sequenced by immunoSEQ multiplex PCR; TCRdb stores in-frame clones only, minus some. The table lists approximately 5,400 clones, approximately 75% of them singletons, with 15% to 20% in the top ten. The V end lost 3 bases, the J end lost 4 bases, and 10 bases lay between the germline ends. The V gene's germline CDR1 is MDHEN and CDR2 SYDVKM. The CDR3 spans 14 residues. Sorted T cells were CFSE-labeled and cultured 5 days with allogeneic regulatory or mature dendritic cells at 1:10. Memory T cells were CD45RO+, naive were CD45RA+, sorted by FACS. The data belong to a study of regulatory dendritic cells for organ transplantation. Points from the study as a whole: Memory T cells were less diverse than naive, with memory CD8+ most oligoclonal.

Sample: memory CD8+ T cells from blood cultured with regulatory dendritic cells. The subset is: CD45RO+ memory T cells. The sequence was obtained from a human donor in good health. V usage is TRBV28 and J usage is TRBJ1-3; D remains ambiguous. The CDR3 DNA reads TGTGCCAGCAGTTTCCTCTTCGCCGGAAACACCATATATTTT. Its protein is CASSFLFAGNTIYF. The whole variable domain, filled in from reference TRBV28 and TRBJ1-3, reads DVKVTQSSRYLVKRTGEKVFLECVQDMDHENMFWYRQDPGLGLRLIYFSYDVKMKEKGDIPEGYSVSREKKERFSLILESASTNQTSMYLCASSFLFAGNTIYFGEGSWLTVV.